The 13 T cell receptor beta chains reported below all come from one sample, sequenced in a study of radiotherapy plus CTLA-4 blockade in lung cancer. Generated by immunoSEQ multiplex PCR, the TCRdb table keeps only in-frame clones and is missing some. The sample carries 100,000 to 150,000 clones, about 87% recorded once. The sequenced sample was peripheral blood, obtained from a patient treated with radiotherapy plus ipilimumab. Receptors were obtained from a human donor with non-small cell lung cancer that progressed on radiotherapy plus ipilimumab.

This rearrangement joins TRBV19 to TRBJ1-5, with a weak D call TRBD1 (6 bases). CDR3 length equals 13 residues. The V end was cut by 7 bases, the J end by 7 bases, with 14 bases between. The germline V gene encodes CDR1 LNHDA and CDR2 SQIVND (reference sequence). The CDR3 DNA reads as TGTGCCAGTACGGTTCTCCAGGGGCAGCCCCAGCATTTT. This encodes CASTVLQGQPQHF.

The rearrangement links TRBV11-2 to TRBJ2-7; 7 nucleotides match TRBD1. The V gene's germline CDR1 is SGHAT and CDR2 FQNNGV. This CDR3 has 15 amino acids. J was trimmed by 3 bases and V by 5 bases; bases with no gene match: 10. Here the CDR3 DNA reads TGTGCCAGCAGCACCTTGCCGGGACAGAACTACGAGCAGTACTTC. This sequence encodes CASSTLPGQNYEQYF.

The J gene is TRBJ2-7, the V gene TRBV9, with 8 bases matching TRBD2. Germline values: CDR1 SGDLS, CDR2 YYNGEE. The CDR3 length is 17 residues. V lost 0 bases and J lost 4; bases outside the gene matches: 12. CDR3 residues: CASSVDPREGKNYEQYF. The CDR3 nucleotides are TGTGCCAGCAGCGTAGACCCTCGGGAGGGGAAAAATTACGAGCAGTACTTC.

This clone has a single count. The chain combines TRBV16 with TRBJ1-5; the match to TRBD1 covers 8 bases. After removal of 4 bases from V and 10 bases from J, the junction contained 9 bases not matched to a gene. The length of the CDR3 is 14 residues. CDR1 and CDR2 from the germline V gene are KGHSY and FQNENV. The CDR3 DNA reads TGTGCCAGCAGCCCTACCCAGGGGGCTGGACCCCAGCATTTT. Protein: CASSPTQGAGPQHF.

The chain is built from TRBV27 and TRBJ1-5; no clear D gene. The CDR3 runs to 17 residues. Trimming shortened V by 0 bases and J by 2 bases, and 14 bases separated the two germline ends. Germline V gene lookup returns CDR1 MNHEY and CDR2 SMNVEV (reference sequence). The CDR3 loop reads CASSLSSPRLGNQPQHF. The CDR3 DNA follows: TGTGCCAGCAGTTTATCGAGCCCCAGGCTGGGCAATCAGCCCCAGCATTTT.

The chain uses TRBV5-4 and TRBJ2-7; TRBD2 matches 8 bases. This CDR3 has 16 residues. V gave up 4 bases and J gave up 0 bases; unmatched junction bases: 9. Per germline, CDR1 SGHNT and CDR2 YYREEE (reference sequence). This CDR3 reads CASSPEVAGSSYEQYF. The CDR3 region has the DNA TGTGCCAGCAGCCCCGAGGTAGCGGGGAGCTCCTACGAGCAGTACTTC.

The V call is TRBV7-2, the J call TRBJ1-3; TRBD1 matches at 8 bases. The V segment lost 1 base and the J segment 0 bases; nucleotides outside the gene matches: 5. The CDR3 extends over 17 amino acids. Germline V CDR1 and CDR2: SGHTA, FQGNSA. The chain's CDR3 is CASSLGQGKNSGNTIYF. The CDR3 DNA sequence: TGTGCCAGCAGCTTAGGACAGGGGAAAAACTCTGGAAACACCATATATTTT.

In its sample, this clone was seen once. CDR3: CASSLDGSSGNEQFF. CDR3 coding DNA: TGCGCCAGCAGCTTGGACGGGAGTAGTGGAAATGAGCAGTTCTTC. The rearrangement joins TRBV5-1 to TRBJ2-1; D is perhaps TRBD2 (6 bases). V was pared by 0 bases and J by 7 bases, with 14 bases between. The germline CDR1 and CDR2 sequences are SGHRS and YFSETQ. There are 15 residues in the CDR3.

There are a few counts of this clone. This sequence joins TRBV6-1 and TRBJ1-1, with a tentative D call TRBD1 (5 bases). This CDR3 is built from 15 residues. V was trimmed by 0 bases and J by 4 bases, leaving 12 bases between them. Germline V CDR1 and CDR2: MNHNS, SASEGT. The CDR3: CASSEAVGAVTEAFF. The CDR3 region has the DNA TGTGCCAGCAGTGAAGCGGTAGGGGCTGTCACTGAAGCTTTCTTT.

CDR3 DNA sequence: TGTGCCAGCAGTTACGGGCGGGATCAGCCCCAGCATTTT. It specifies CASSYGRDQPQHF. The V gene is TRBV6-5, the J gene TRBJ1-5; D is unclear. From germline, CDR1 is MNHEY and CDR2 SVGAGI. V shed 2 bases and J shed 5 bases, with 7 bases lying between them. The CDR3 contains 13 residues.

V gene TRBV2 combines with J gene TRBJ1-3; 9 bases align to TRBD1. Germline CDR1 is SNHLY and CDR2 is FYNNEI. The ends lost 8 bases at V and 7 bases at J; junction bases unmatched: 12. The CDR3 is 15 residues long. The CDR3 protein is CASSPGQGILNTIYF. CDR3 in DNA: TGTGCCAGCTCTCCCGGACAGGGGATACTCAACACCATATATTTT.

The V and J genes are TRBV9 and TRBJ1-1; D perhaps matches TRBD1 (5 bases). The CDR3 has 14 amino acids. Germline V CDR1 and CDR2: SGDLS, YYNGEE. Trimming pared 4 bases from V and 0 bases from J, leaving 10 bases between. CDR3 sequence reads: CASSPRGVNTEAFF. The CDR3 region has the DNA TGTGCCAGCAGCCCACGGGGGGTGAACACTGAAGCTTTCTTT.

V is TRBV5-6 and J is TRBJ2-7, with 9 bases aligning to TRBD1. CDR1 and CDR2 (germline): SGHDT, YYEEEE. The CDR3 is made up of 14 amino acids. The V gene end was trimmed by 3 bases and the J gene end by 4 bases; junction bases not matched to a gene: 5. The CDR3 DNA follows: TGTGCCAGCAGCTACATGACAGGGGGGTACGAGCAGTACTTC. As protein: CASSYMTGGYEQYF.